This T cell receptor (beta chain) was recovered during a study of shared clonotypes between healthy human individuals (TCRdb year 2020). In terms of the full investigation: A few men and a couple of women, aged 18 to 49 years, made up the cohort. To estimate repertoire size and how much clonotypes are shared between individuals, the study performed deep sequencing of blood TCR repertoires from a few healthy adults. Libraries were prepared and TCR repertoires were sequenced by different laboratories using diverse techniques, in order to increase sequencing depth and limit assay-specific biases. Per donor, leukapheresis produced somewhere between about 0.9 and 9.5 billion PBMCs. For each donor, CD4 naive and CD4 memory were each given three plates, CD8 naive was given two plates, and CD8 memory was given one plate. General findings and caveats noted by the study authors: Rarefaction of sorted-subset datasets indicated incomplete sequencing despite the large sequencing depth. Sampling was limited to blood, and TCR repertoires in tissue likely differ from TCR repertoires in blood. Pairwise subsampling indicated that sequencing depth was expected to affect the degree of clonotype sharing among donors. Roughly 5% of naive CD4, 3.5% of naive CD8, approximately 2% of memory CD4, and 0.4% of memory CD8 clonotypes were shared across a few donors. Naive subsets generally had larger estimated clonotype richness than memory subsets. Compared with non-shared clonotypes, clonotypes shared by all four sorted-subset donors had higher generation probabilities. Because the study included only a small number of donors, the genetic and exposure-history diversity represented was limited.

Using the deep immunoSEQ assay, TCR CDR3 regions were amplified from genomic DNA by multiplex PCR. Extracted genomic DNA from each cell subset was spread evenly across all wells of several immunoSEQ 96-well plates, with each plate serving as a replicate. For sorted subsets, each replicate PCR was loaded with about 0.2 ug genomic DNA, equivalent to about 30,000 T cell genomes. The purified libraries were quantified using a Qubit 3.0 fluorometer, sized with a Bioanalyzer 2100, and then quantified again using the KAPA Library Quantification kit. Every immunoSEQ 96-well plate was sequenced on a separate single-read 150-cycle Illumina NextSeq 550 flow cell. The published analysis was carried out like this. Because only junctional sequences without quality scores were contained in the immunoSEQ output, filtering matching that applied to full-length reads could not be performed. Sequences were annotated with PyIR, a Python wrapper for IgBLAST v1.9, and V/J genes and CDR3 were assigned using IMGT germline references. Reads with weak V/J assignments (E-value above 1e-6), missing CDR3, stop codons, out-of-frame junctions, or ambiguous translated residues were removed. A V3J clonotype was defined by an identical inferred V gene, J gene, and CDR3 amino acid sequence. The percentage overlap between two repertoires was calculated by dividing the number of shared unique clonotypes by the size of the smaller repertoire. Repertoire richness was assessed with RTK rarefaction, the Chao1 estimator, and Recon v2.1 estimates of unobserved clonotypes. For all TCRbeta clonotypes obtained by the gDNA method from a few donors, generation probabilities were computed with OLGA. Entries here come from immuneACCESS through TCRdb and include only in-frame sequences with V and J called. Some clones fail to appear in such tables; in the studies checked, an unresolved V gene covers under half of the shortfall, and the cause of the remainder is unknown. Clone size and V and J calls were adopted from that table, with D and trimming inferred from the DNA. This sample lists about 710,000 clones; roughly 72% were detected once. About 1.7% of the sample goes to the ten largest clones.

Healthy HIV-negative adults with no recently reported acute infections or vaccinations were included as donors. Only Caucasian adults living in Nashville, Tennessee, USA were represented among the donors. Magnetic negative selection was used to enrich CD4+ T cells, after which naive cells were positively selected on CD45RA and the negative fraction became the memory subset. After blood collection by leukapheresis, PBMCs were isolated using Ficoll-Histopaque density gradient centrifugation and then cryopreserved in the vapor phase of liquid nitrogen. Analytical flow cytometry was used to check the purity and quantity of every magnetically sorted T cell population. From each sorted fraction, genomic DNA was isolated and quantified by UV absorbance on a Nanodrop 2000c. Points on this clone: Its binding antigen is unknown. No per-base quality is available; no much larger clone lies one base away.

The CDR3 starts with the cysteine, ends with the phenylalanine, and has 14 residues. Solely the CDR3 DNA is kept, with 42 bases framed from the first base. The germline V gene provides CDR1 SNHLY and CDR2 FYNNEI. Trimming takes 8 bases from V and 1 base from J, and the germline ends sit 11 bases apart. This receptor chain uses TRBV2 and TRBJ2-2; D gene: possibly TRBD2, on 6 matching bases. The sample comprised memory CD4+ T cells sorted from blood. This sample's cell subset or site label indicates: CD45RA-negative fraction. The TCR comes from a woman in her 30s in good health. The nucleotide sequence is given as TGTGCCAGCGGGGACTCTGAGAACACCGGGGAGCTGTTTTTT. Its protein product is CASGDSENTGELFF.